The next 18 T cell receptor beta chains were all read from a single sample in a study of T-cell memory formation after mild COVID-19. Each CDR3 protein is one row after TCRdb ran MiXCR on the 5' RACE reads. The sample shows a few hundred thousand distinct CDR3 sequences, approximately 14% of them seen only once. Sequencing was done on a sample of PBMCs or a T cell subset sorted from them (not recorded which). The receptors derive from a man between 18 and 29 years old who had mild COVID-19 (a few samples of this study predate the infection). Cell type and time point are not known.

The J gene is TRBJ1-2, the V gene TRBV25-1, with D possibly matching TRBD1 (6 bases). With 3 bases removed from V and 4 bases from J, the gap between germline ends came to 12 bases. The germline V gene has CDR1 MGHDK and CDR2 SYGVNS. This CDR3 region has 14 residues. The CDR3 protein is CASSERGATYGYTF. The CDR3 nucleotides read TGTGCCAGCAGTGAGCGGGGGGCAACCTATGGCTACACCTTC.

In this sample, this clonotype turned up a few times. V usage is TRBV27 and J usage is TRBJ2-1, with D tentatively TRBD2 (6 bases). V lost 6 bases, J lost 9 bases, and 21 bases lay in between. CDR1 MNHEY and CDR2 SMNVEV come from the germline V gene (reference sequence). The CDR3 is made up of 15 amino acids. The CDR3 sequence is CASSRGGKGAIEQFF. The CDR3 nucleotides are TGTGCCAGCAGCCGTGGGGGGAAAGGGGCGATTGAGCAGTTCTTC.

In its sample, this clonotype was seen a few times. This chain links TRBV2 with TRBJ1-2, with D possibly matching TRBD1 (5 bases). Trimming cost V 3 bases and J 7 bases, with 18 bases left between them. The CDR3 covers 15 residues. The V gene's germline CDR1 is SNHLY and CDR2 FYNNEI. The CDR3 loop reads CASSEREGRLSGYTF. The CDR3 nucleotides are TGTGCCAGCAGTGAGAGGGAGGGGCGCCTATCTGGCTACACCTTC.

The chain is built from TRBV28 and TRBJ1-5, with D possibly being TRBD1 (6 bases). V was shortened by 6 bases and J by 2 bases, with 26 bases between the two germline ends. The CDR3 spans 19 residues. The germline gives CDR1 MDHEN, CDR2 SYDVKM. This CDR3 is CASSRDRSPGYMGNQPQHF. CDR3 bases: TGTGCCAGCAGCCGAGACAGGTCCCCGGGGTATATGGGCAATCAGCCCCAGCATTTT.

In its sample, this clonotype was seen many times. This chain joins TRBV20-1 and TRBJ2-5; 12 bases fit TRBD2. The CDR3 extends over 15 amino acids. V gave up 5 bases and J gave up 0 bases; unmatched junction bases: 4. CDR1 is DFQATT and CDR2 is SNEGSKA in the germline V gene (reference sequence). The CDR3 nucleotides are TGCAGTGCTCTAGCGGGGGGGACGTACCAAGAGACCCAGTACTTC. This translates into CSALAGGTYQETQYF.

V usage is TRBV2 and J usage is TRBJ2-7; 9 positions match TRBD2. CDR3 size: 14 residues. V shed 6 bases, J shed 4 bases, and the junction held 7 bases outside the gene matches. From germline, CDR1 is SNHLY and CDR2 FYNNEI. The CDR3 DNA is TGTGCCAGCAGGCAGACTAGCGGAGCTTACGAGCAGTACTTC. This translates into CASRQTSGAYEQYF.

This rearrangement joins TRBV6-2 or TRBV6-3 to TRBJ1-6, with D possibly being TRBD1 (5 bases). V dropped 6 bases and J dropped 8 bases, with 11 bases sitting between them. This CDR3 spans 13 amino acids. Germline loops: CDR1 MNHEY, CDR2 SVGEGT. CDR3 region: CASSHLQDSPLHF. In DNA, the CDR3 is TGTGCCAGCAGCCACCTACAGGATTCACCCCTCCACTTT.

This chain links TRBV6-5 with TRBJ2-2, with D unclear. CDR3 length: 12 amino acids. Germline loops: CDR1 MNHEY, CDR2 SVGAGI. Between the trimmed V and J ends, which lost 11 bases and 1 base, there was a span of 8 bases. The CDR3 bases are TGTGCCGCCCGGAAGAACACCGGGGAGCTGTTTTTT. This sequence encodes CAARKNTGELFF.

The rearrangement uses TRBV7-3 and TRBJ2-2; 7 bases fit TRBD2. The trim removed 5 bases at V and 6 bases at J, leaving 3 bases unmatched. CDR1 and CDR2 from the germline V gene are SGHTA and FQGTGA. The CDR3 consists of 13 residues. This CDR3 reads CASSPAGSGELFF. The CDR3 DNA follows: TGTGCCAGCAGCCCAGCGGGGTCCGGGGAGCTGTTTTTT.

This clonotype was counted between two and nine times. The chain carries TRBV4-3 and TRBJ2-5, with 13 bases lining up with TRBD2. This CDR3 has 16 amino acids. V trimming: 4 bases; J trimming: 3 bases; junction bases outside the gene matches: 5. The V gene's germline CDR1 is LGHNA and CDR2 YSLEER. The CDR3 nucleotides read TGCGCCAGCAGCCCCCTAGGACTAGCGGGAGAAGAGACCCAGTACTTC. It translates to CASSPLGLAGEETQYF.

This clonotype has more than one count but fewer than ten. V usage is TRBV4-1 and J usage is TRBJ1-4; 7 bases align to TRBD1. This CDR3 contains 18 residues. The V gene end was trimmed by 1 base and the J gene end by 0 bases; junction bases not matched to a gene: 8. Germline CDR1 and CDR2: MGHRA and YSYEKL. CDR3 nucleotide sequence: TGCGCCAGCAGCCAAGTTAAAGGGGGCCTGGCAACTAATGAAAAACTGTTTTTT. As protein: CASSQVKGGLATNEKLFF.

The chain employs TRBV27 and TRBJ2-3; 13 positions match TRBD2. The germline V gene encodes CDR1 MNHEY and CDR2 SMNVEV (reference sequence). CDR3 length: 15 residues. V dropped 8 bases and J dropped 3; count of bases not matched to a gene: 5. The DNA for the CDR3 is TGTGCCAGCCAAGGACTAGCGGGGGTAACAGATACGCAGTATTTT. Protein sequence: CASQGLAGVTDTQYF.

This clonotype was found a few times. CDR3 protein: CASSSGEAGDEQYV. In nucleotides, the CDR3 is TGTGCCAGCAGCTCCGGTGAGGCCGGGGACGAGCAGTACGTC. The rearrangement uses TRBV7-9 and TRBJ2-7; TRBD2 might be the D (5 bases). Germline V gene lookup returns CDR1 SEHNR and CDR2 FQNEAQ (reference sequence). The CDR3 is 14 residues long. The germline V and J ends were trimmed by 4 bases and 5 bases, with 15 bases remaining between them.

This clonotype has more than one count but fewer than ten. The J gene is TRBJ1-4, the V gene TRBV18; D ambiguous. Trimming pared 0 bases from V and 5 bases from J, leaving 7 bases between. Germline loops: CDR1 KGHSH, CDR2 LQKENI. The CDR3 runs to 14 residues. CDR3 amino acids: CASSPPYRNEKLFF. CDR3 in DNA: TGTGCCAGCTCACCACCGTACAGAAATGAAAAACTGTTTTTT.

This chain links TRBV29-1 with TRBJ1-5, with no clear D. Germline V gives CDR1 SQVTM, CDR2 ANQGSEA. This CDR3 spans 12 amino acids. The germline V and J ends were trimmed by 4 bases and 3 bases, with 7 bases remaining between them. The CDR3 DNA reads as TGCAGCGTTGGGGCTACCAATCAGCCCCAGCATTTT. As protein: CSVGATNQPQHF.

The V call is TRBV28, the J call TRBJ1-2; D gene ambiguous. Trimming stripped 3 bases from V and 6 bases from J, with 8 bases between. The germline gives CDR1 MDHEN, CDR2 SYDVKM. The CDR3 extends over 12 amino acids. CDR3 amino acids: CASSFRRNGYTF. As DNA, the CDR3 is TGTGCCAGCAGTTTCAGGAGAAATGGCTACACCTTC.

This clonotype was picked up a small number of times. This chain joins TRBV5-1 and TRBJ1-1; possible D gene TRBD1, 6 bases. Per the germline V gene, CDR1 is SGHRS and CDR2 is YFSETQ. With 4 bases removed from V and 1 base from J, the gap between germline ends came to 14 bases. This CDR3 spans 15 amino acids. CDR3 loop: CASSTGDTSNTEAFF. The CDR3 region has the DNA TGCGCCAGCAGCACCGGGGACACATCGAACACTGAAGCTTTCTTT.

The chain has TRBV6-2 or TRBV6-3 and TRBJ1-2; the D is unclear. The CDR3 is made up of 15 amino acids. Germline V gene lookup returns CDR1 MNHEY and CDR2 SVGEGT. V lost 2 bases, J lost 3 bases, and 13 bases lay in between. The CDR3 sequence: CASSYIPGEDYGYTF. In DNA form, the CDR3 reads TGTGCCAGCAGTTACATACCGGGTGAGGACTATGGCTACACCTTC.